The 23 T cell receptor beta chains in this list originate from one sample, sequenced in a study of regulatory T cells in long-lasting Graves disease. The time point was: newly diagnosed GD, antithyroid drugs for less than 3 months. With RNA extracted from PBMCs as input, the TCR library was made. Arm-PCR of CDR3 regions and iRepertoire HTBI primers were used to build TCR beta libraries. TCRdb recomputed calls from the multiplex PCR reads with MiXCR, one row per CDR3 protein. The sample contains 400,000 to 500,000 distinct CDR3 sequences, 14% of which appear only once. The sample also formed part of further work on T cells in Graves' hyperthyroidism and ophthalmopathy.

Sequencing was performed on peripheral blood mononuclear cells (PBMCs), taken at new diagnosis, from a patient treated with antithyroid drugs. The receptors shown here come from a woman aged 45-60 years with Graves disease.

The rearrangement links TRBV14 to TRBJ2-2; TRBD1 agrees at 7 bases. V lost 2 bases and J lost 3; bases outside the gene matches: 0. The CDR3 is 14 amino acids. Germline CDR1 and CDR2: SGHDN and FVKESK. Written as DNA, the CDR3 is TGTGCCAGCAGCCAAACAGGGGACACCGGGGAGCTGTTTTTT. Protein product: CASSQTGDTGELFF.

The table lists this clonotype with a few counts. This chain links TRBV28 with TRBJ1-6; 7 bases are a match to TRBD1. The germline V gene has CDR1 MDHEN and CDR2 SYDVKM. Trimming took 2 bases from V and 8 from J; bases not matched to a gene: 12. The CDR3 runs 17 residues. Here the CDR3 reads CASSLPTGDLGDSPLHF. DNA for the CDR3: TGTGCCAGCAGTTTACCAACAGGGGACTTGGGCGATTCACCCCTCCACTTT.

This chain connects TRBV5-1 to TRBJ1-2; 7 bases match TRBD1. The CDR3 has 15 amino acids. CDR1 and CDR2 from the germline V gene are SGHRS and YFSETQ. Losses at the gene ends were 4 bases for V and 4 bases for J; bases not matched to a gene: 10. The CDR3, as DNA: TGCGCCAGCAGCCCAGATGCTAGGGGGCTCTATGGCTACACCTTC. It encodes CASSPDARGLYGYTF.

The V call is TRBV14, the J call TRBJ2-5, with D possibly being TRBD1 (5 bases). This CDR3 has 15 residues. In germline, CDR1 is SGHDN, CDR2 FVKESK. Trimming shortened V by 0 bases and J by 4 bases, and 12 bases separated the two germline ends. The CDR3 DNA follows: TGTGCCAGCAGCCAAGAAAGAACAGGCTCAGAGACCCAGTACTTC. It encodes CASSQERTGSETQYF.

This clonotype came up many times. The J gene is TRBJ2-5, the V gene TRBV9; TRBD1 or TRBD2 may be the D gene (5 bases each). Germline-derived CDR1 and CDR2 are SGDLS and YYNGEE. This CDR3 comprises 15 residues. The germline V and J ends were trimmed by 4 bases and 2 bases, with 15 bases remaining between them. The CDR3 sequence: CASSNRGDSQETQYF. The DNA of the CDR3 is TGTGCCAGCAGCAACAGAGGGGATTCTCAAGAGACCCAGTACTTC.

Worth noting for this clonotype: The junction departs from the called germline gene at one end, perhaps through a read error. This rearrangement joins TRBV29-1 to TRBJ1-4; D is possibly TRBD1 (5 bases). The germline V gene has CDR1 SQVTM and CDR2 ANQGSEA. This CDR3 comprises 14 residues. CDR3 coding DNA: TGCAGCGTTGACAGACCAGGGCCTAATGGAAAACTGTTTTTT. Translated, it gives CSVDRPGPNGKLFF.

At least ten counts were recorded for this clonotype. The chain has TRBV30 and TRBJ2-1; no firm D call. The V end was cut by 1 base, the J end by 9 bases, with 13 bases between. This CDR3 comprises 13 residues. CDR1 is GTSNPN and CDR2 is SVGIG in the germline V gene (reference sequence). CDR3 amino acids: CAWSAEVVGEQFF. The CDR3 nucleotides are TGTGCCTGGAGTGCCGAAGTAGTCGGTGAGCAGTTCTTC.

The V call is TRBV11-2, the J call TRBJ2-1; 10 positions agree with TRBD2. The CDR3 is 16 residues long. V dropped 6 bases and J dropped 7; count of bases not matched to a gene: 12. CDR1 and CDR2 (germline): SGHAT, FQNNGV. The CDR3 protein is CASRGVAGGQYNEQFF. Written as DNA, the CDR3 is TGTGCCAGCAGGGGGGTAGCGGGAGGCCAGTATAATGAGCAGTTCTTC.

The CDR3, as DNA: TGCGCCAGCAGCTTGGCCATCGGATACAATGAGCAGTTCTTC. Protein product: CASSLAIGYNEQFF. The chain combines TRBV5-1 with TRBJ2-5, with no clear D. The assigned J gene may be wrong: the sequence end matches TRBJ2-1 better. Germline lookup yields CDR1 SGHRS and CDR2 YFSETQ. This CDR3 comprises 14 residues.

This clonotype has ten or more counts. Here the CDR3 reads CASSLAVQGDSPLHF. CDR3 bases: TGCGCCAGCAGCTTGGCCGTACAGGGAGATTCACCCCTCCACTTT. V gene TRBV5-1 combines with J gene TRBJ1-6; tentative D call: TRBD1 (6 bases). Trimming removed 0 bases from V and 8 bases from J, with 12 bases in between. CDR3 length equals 15 residues. CDR1 and CDR2 from the germline V gene are SGHRS and YFSETQ.

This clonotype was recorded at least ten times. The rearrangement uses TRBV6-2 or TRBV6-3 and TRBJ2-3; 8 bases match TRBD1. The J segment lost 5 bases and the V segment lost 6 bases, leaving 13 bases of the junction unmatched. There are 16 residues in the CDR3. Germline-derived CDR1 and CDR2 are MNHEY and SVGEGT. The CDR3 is CASSSGRQGTGDTQYF. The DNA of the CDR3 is TGTGCCAGCAGCTCGGGGAGGCAGGGGACAGGAGATACGCAGTATTTT.

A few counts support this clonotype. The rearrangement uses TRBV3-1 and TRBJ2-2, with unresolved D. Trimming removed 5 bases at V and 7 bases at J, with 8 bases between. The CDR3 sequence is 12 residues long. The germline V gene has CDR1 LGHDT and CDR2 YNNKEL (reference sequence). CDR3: CASSYFNGELFF. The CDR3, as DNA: TGTGCCAGCAGCTATTTTAACGGGGAGCTGTTTTTT.

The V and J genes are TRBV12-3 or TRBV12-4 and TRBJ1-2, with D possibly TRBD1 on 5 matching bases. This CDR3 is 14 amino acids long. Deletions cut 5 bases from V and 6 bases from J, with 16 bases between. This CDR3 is CASSPWGITHGYTF. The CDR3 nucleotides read TGTGCCAGCAGTCCCTGGGGCATCACTCATGGCTACACCTTC.

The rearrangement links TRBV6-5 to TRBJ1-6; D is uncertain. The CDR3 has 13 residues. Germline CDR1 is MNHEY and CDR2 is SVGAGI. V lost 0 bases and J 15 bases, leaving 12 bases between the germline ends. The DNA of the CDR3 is TGTGCCAGCAGTTACTCTGTCAGAAATGACCTCCACTTT. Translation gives CASSYSVRNDLHF.

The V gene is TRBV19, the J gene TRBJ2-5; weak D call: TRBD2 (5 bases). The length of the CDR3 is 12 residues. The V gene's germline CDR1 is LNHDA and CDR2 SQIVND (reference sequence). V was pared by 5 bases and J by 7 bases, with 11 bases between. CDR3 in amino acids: CASSSVRGTQYF. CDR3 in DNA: TGTGCCAGTAGTTCTGTCCGGGGGACCCAGTACTTC.

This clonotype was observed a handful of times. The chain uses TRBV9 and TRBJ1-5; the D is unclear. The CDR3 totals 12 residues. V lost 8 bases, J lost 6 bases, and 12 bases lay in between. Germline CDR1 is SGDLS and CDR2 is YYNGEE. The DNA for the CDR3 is TGTGCCAGGCTAGAGGTGAGTCAGCCCCAGCATTTT. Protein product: CARLEVSQPQHF. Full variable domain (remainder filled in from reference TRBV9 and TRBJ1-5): DSGVTQTPKHLITATGQRVTLRCSPRSGDLSVYWYQQSLDQGLQFLIQYYNGEERAKGNILERFSAQQFPDLHSELNLSSLELGDSALYFCARLEVSQPQHFGDGTRLSIL.

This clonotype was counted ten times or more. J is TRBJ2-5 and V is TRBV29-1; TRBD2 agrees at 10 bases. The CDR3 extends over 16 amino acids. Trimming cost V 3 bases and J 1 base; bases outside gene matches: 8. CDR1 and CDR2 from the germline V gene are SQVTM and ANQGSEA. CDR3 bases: TGCAGCGTTGATGGGGGTAGCGGGGGGTTCCAAGAGACCCAGTACTTC. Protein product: CSVDGGSGGFQETQYF.

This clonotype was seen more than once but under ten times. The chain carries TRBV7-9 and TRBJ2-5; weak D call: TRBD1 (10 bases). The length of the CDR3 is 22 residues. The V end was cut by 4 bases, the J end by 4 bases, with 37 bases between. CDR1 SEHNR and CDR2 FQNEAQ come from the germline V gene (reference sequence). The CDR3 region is CASSSTLGTGDTSGLRRETQYF. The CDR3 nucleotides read TGTGCCAGCAGCTCTACACTCGGGACAGGGGATACTAGCGGGTTAAGGAGAGAGACCCAGTACTTC.

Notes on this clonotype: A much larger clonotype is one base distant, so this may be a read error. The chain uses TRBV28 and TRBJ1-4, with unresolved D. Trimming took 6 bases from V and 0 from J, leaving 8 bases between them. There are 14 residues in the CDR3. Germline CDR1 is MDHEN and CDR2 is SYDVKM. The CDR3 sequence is CASSASPTNEKLFF. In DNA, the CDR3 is TGTGCCAGCAGCGCATCACCAACTAATGAAAAACTGTTTTTT.

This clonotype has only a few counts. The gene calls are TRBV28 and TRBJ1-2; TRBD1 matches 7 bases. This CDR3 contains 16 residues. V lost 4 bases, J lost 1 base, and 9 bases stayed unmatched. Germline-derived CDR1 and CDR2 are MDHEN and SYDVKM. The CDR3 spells CASSSARDSLNYGYTF. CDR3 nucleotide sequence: TGTGCCAGCAGTTCTGCCCGGGACAGCCTTAACTATGGCTACACCTTC.

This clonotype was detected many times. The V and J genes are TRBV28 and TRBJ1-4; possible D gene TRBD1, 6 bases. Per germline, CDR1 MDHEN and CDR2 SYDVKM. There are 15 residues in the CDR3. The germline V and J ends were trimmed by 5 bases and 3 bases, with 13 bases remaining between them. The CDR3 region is CASSPAGQSNEKLFF. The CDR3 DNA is TGTGCCAGCAGTCCCGCCGGACAGTCTAATGAAAAACTGTTTTTT.

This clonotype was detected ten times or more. The CDR3 nucleotides are TGTGCCAGCGGAAGGATCCGAGCTCCCCGATACGAGCAGTACTTC. Protein sequence: CASGRIRAPRYEQYF. The chain carries TRBV12-3 or TRBV12-4 and TRBJ2-7, with D hard to call. The CDR3 is 15 residues long. V was clipped by 8 bases and J by 4 bases, with 21 bases between them.

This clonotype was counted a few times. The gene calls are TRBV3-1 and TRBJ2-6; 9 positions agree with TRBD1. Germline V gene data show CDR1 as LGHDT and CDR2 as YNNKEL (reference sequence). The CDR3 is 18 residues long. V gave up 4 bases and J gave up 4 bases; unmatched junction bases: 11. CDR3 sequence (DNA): TGTGCCAGCAGCCGAGGACAGGGGACACTGTTCGGGGCCAACGTCCTGACTTTC. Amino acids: CASSRGQGTLFGANVLTF.